A single sample is the source of the 22 T cell receptor beta chains below, sequenced in a study of T cells after somatic rescue of genetic block. The method was immunoSEQ multiplex PCR; TCRdb's version includes in-frame clones alone and lacks a portion of them. This sample has several thousand clones; 81% occur once, and the top ten carry roughly 26%. The sequencing input was peripheral blood mononuclear cells (PBMCs). The origin of the receptors is a boy aged 5-17 years.

The CDR3 nucleotides read TGCGCCAGCAGCTGGGGACAGGGGCCAGCGGCCATATATTTT. Residues: CASSWGQGPAAIYF. The gene calls are TRBV5-1 and TRBJ1-3, with 10 bases lining up with TRBD1. CDR3 length: 14 residues. Germline-derived CDR1 and CDR2 are SGHRS and YFSETQ. The V gene end was trimmed by 3 bases and the J gene end by 11 bases; junction bases not matched to a gene: 8.

The chain links TRBV5-6 to TRBJ2-7; 8 nucleotides match TRBD1. Germline CDR1 SGHDT, CDR2 YYEEEE. The CDR3 runs 15 residues. After removal of 4 bases from V and 3 bases from J, the junction contained 9 bases not matched to a gene. Here the CDR3 reads CASSPHGTGLYEQYF. CDR3 nucleotides: TGTGCCAGCAGCCCGCATGGGACAGGCCTCTACGAGCAGTACTTC. Full variable domain (missing parts from reference TRBV5-6 and TRBJ2-7): DAGVTQSPTHLIKTRGQQVTLRCSPKSGHDTVSWYQQALGQGPQFIFQYYEEEERQRGNFPDRFSGHQFPNYSSELNVNALLLGDSALYLCASSPHGTGLYEQYFGPGTRLTVT.

This clone was detected a few times. This chain links TRBV4-3 with TRBJ2-7; TRBD2 matches 9 bases. V shed 0 bases and J 3 bases; nucleotides not matched to a gene: 6. From germline, CDR1 is LGHNA and CDR2 YSLEER. This CDR3 has 16 residues. CDR3 coding DNA: TGCGCCAGCAGCCAAGATCTTCTAGCGGGATACTACGAGCAGTACTTC. Encoded protein: CASSQDLLAGYYEQYF.

Here the CDR3 DNA reads TGTGCCAGCAGCTTGGCCCCGGGACAGTCCTACGAGCAGTACTTC. Translation gives CASSLAPGQSYEQYF. The chain has TRBV5-4 and TRBJ2-7; 7 nucleotides agree with TRBD1. This CDR3 comprises 15 residues. Trimming cost V 0 bases and J 1 base; bases outside gene matches: 4. The germline V gene encodes CDR1 SGHNT and CDR2 YYREEE (reference sequence).

V gene TRBV2 combines with J gene TRBJ1-5; tentatively, D is TRBD1 (5 bases). The V end was cut by 6 bases, the J end by 0 bases, with 9 bases between. CDR3 length: 14 amino acids. The V gene's germline CDR1 is SNHLY and CDR2 FYNNEI. This CDR3 reads CASRGTVSNQPQHF. In DNA, the CDR3 is TGTGCCAGCAGGGGGACGGTTAGCAATCAGCCCCAGCATTTT.

The chain is built from TRBV15 and TRBJ1-2; TRBD1 agrees at 9 bases. The CDR3 totals 17 residues. Germline-derived CDR1 and CDR2 are LNHNV and YYDKDF (reference sequence). V gave up 4 bases and J gave up 5 bases; unmatched junction bases: 14. The CDR3 DNA is TGTGCCACCAGCACAGGAGGAGGGACAGGGCGGCTGTATGGCTACACCTTC. Protein product: CATSTGGGTGRLYGYTF.

This rearrangement joins TRBV11-3 to TRBJ2-3, with D hard to call. The V and J ends lost 0 bases and 6 bases respectively, with 7 bases between them. The CDR3 runs to 13 residues. CDR1 SGHNT and CDR2 YENEEA come from the germline V gene. As DNA, the CDR3 is TGTGCCAGCAGCTTAGATATATCGGATACGCAGTATTTT. It codes for CASSLDISDTQYF.

The chain is built from TRBV4-2 and TRBJ2-7; 10 bases align to TRBD1. With 0 bases clipped from V and 4 bases from J, the junction kept 9 bases outside the gene matches. The CDR3 is 17 amino acids. CDR1 is LGHNA, CDR2 YNFKEQ, per germline. The CDR3 here is CASSQDWTGGLMYEQYF. The CDR3 DNA is TGTGCCAGCAGCCAAGATTGGACAGGGGGGCTAATGTACGAGCAGTACTTC.

This clone is a singleton in its sample. V gene TRBV4-3 combines with J gene TRBJ1-4; D unclear. The CDR3 loop spans 14 amino acids. V dropped 4 bases and J dropped 8 bases, with 14 bases sitting between them. The germline V gene encodes CDR1 LGHNA and CDR2 YSLEER. CDR3 nucleotide sequence: TGCGCCAGCAGCCGTGTGAGGGTTCCGGAAAAACTGTTTTTT. It specifies CASSRVRVPEKLFF.

V usage is TRBV5-1 and J usage is TRBJ2-7; D could derive from TRBD1 or TRBD2 (6 bases each). V was cut by 4 bases and J by 0 bases, with 11 bases left in between. Germline CDR1 and CDR2: SGHRS and YFSETQ. The CDR3 is made up of 14 amino acids. Here the CDR3 DNA reads TGCGCCAGCAGCGCGGGACACGGCTCCTACGAGCAGTACTTC. Encoded protein: CASSAGHGSYEQYF.

In its sample, this clone was seen a few times. The V call is TRBV7-3, the J call TRBJ1-2; the D gene is possibly TRBD1 (5 bases). The V gene lost 5 bases and the J gene lost 5 bases, with 18 bases spanning the gap. The germline V gene has CDR1 SGHTA and CDR2 FQGTGA. This CDR3 comprises 15 residues. CDR3 sequence: CASSTSGMEGYGYTF. The CDR3 DNA is TGTGCCAGCAGCACCTCAGGGATGGAAGGGTATGGCTACACCTTC. Full variable domain (outside the CDR3, taken from reference TRBV7-3 and TRBJ1-2): GAGVSQTPSNKVTEKGKYVELRCDPISGHTALYWYRQSLGQGPEFLIYFQGTGAADDSGLPNDRFFAVRPEGSVSTLKIQRTERGDSAVYLCASSTSGMEGYGYTFGSGTRLTVV.

The gene calls are TRBV7-2 and TRBJ1-5; D not certain. The CDR3 consists of 12 residues. Germline assignment: CDR1 SGHTA and CDR2 FQGNSA. Trimming stripped 5 bases from V and 7 bases from J, with 9 bases between. The CDR3 DNA sequence: TGTGCCAGCAGCGATACACTGCAGCCCCAGCATTTT. Protein: CASSDTLQPQHF.

The CDR3 loop is CASSQDRRGWETQYF. The CDR3 bases are TGTGCCAGCAGCCAAGATAGGAGGGGCTGGGAGACCCAGTACTTC. The chain is built from TRBV4-2 and TRBJ2-5; a possible D gene is TRBD2 (6 bases). Germline-derived CDR1 and CDR2 are LGHNA and YNFKEQ. The CDR3 is made up of 15 amino acids. V shed 0 bases and J shed 5 bases, with 13 bases lying between them.

The V gene is TRBV4-1, the J gene TRBJ1-1; no firm D call. V shed 0 bases and J shed 1 base, with 12 bases lying between them. Germline CDR1 and CDR2: MGHRA and YSYEKL. The CDR3 covers 16 residues. CDR3 region: CASSQDLRRANTEAFF. DNA of the CDR3: TGCGCCAGCAGCCAAGATCTGAGGCGGGCGAACACTGAAGCTTTCTTT.

DNA for the CDR3: TGTGCCAGCAGATCTAGCGGGACACCTGGAGATACGCAGTATTTT. It specifies CASRSSGTPGDTQYF. The rearrangement links TRBV28 to TRBJ2-3; 9 bases agree with TRBD2. V was clipped by 6 bases and J by 5 bases; unmatched bases: 9. CDR3 length equals 15 residues. CDR1 MDHEN and CDR2 SYDVKM come from the germline V gene.

V is TRBV4-2 and J is TRBJ2-7; TRBD2 agrees at 7 bases. J was trimmed by 2 bases and V by 4 bases; bases with no gene match: 5. The CDR3 covers 14 residues. Germline CDR1 is LGHNA and CDR2 is YNFKEQ. CDR3 residues: CASSPASGTYEQYF. The CDR3 DNA is TGTGCCAGCAGCCCGGCCAGCGGGACCTACGAGCAGTACTTC.

The genes are TRBV29-1 and TRBJ2-7; 7 nucleotides agree with TRBD2. V gave up 2 bases and J gave up 2 bases; unmatched junction bases: 9. From germline, CDR1 is SQVTM and CDR2 ANQGSEA. The CDR3 sequence is 15 residues long. CDR3 nucleotide sequence: TGCAGCGTTGAAACCCTCGGCGGGGGAACCTACGAGCAGTACTTC. Residues: CSVETLGGGTYEQYF.

This chain uses TRBV27 with TRBJ1-5, with D tentatively TRBD1 (5 bases). The CDR3 spans 16 residues. CDR1 is MNHEY and CDR2 is SMNVEV in the germline V gene (reference sequence). V shed 3 bases and J shed 1 base, with 13 bases lying between them. The CDR3, as DNA: TGTGCCAGCAGTTTGTTAGGGGAGGAGAGCAATCAGCCCCAGCATTTT. Amino acid sequence: CASSLLGEESNQPQHF.

The chain employs TRBV9 and TRBJ2-7; D may be TRBD1 or TRBD2 (5 bases each). The CDR3 totals 16 residues. CDR1 and CDR2 from the germline V gene are SGDLS and YYNGEE. V was cut by 4 bases and J by 2 bases, with 19 bases left in between. The CDR3 DNA reads TGTGCCAGCAGCCCCAACCTAGGGATGGGGGCCTACGAGCAGTACTTC. Encoded protein: CASSPNLGMGAYEQYF.

The chain combines TRBV6-5 with TRBJ1-6; 8 nucleotides line up with TRBD1. Germline values: CDR1 MNHEY, CDR2 SVGAGI. The CDR3 length is 16 residues. V trimming: 4 bases; J trimming: 1 base; junction bases outside the gene matches: 3. For the CDR3, the DNA is TGTGCCAGCAGTTTTCGACAGGGGTCCTATAATTCACCCCTCCACTTT. Residues: CASSFRQGSYNSPLHF.

The rearrangement joins TRBV11-2 to TRBJ2-3; D remains unclear. V was shortened by 3 bases and J by 4 bases, with 2 bases between the two germline ends. The CDR3 totals 11 residues. Looked up from germline, CDR1 is SGHAT and CDR2 is FQNNGV. In DNA, the CDR3 is TGTGCCAGCAGCTTGGCAGATACGCAGTATTTT. Its translation is CASSLADTQYF.

The chain carries TRBV7-1 and TRBJ2-3; 9 bases map to TRBD1. TRBV7-1 is an ORF; its function is uncertain. V lost 5 bases, J lost 5 bases, and 8 bases stayed unmatched. CDR3 length: 15 residues. CDR3 residues: CASSQGQGLVDTQYF. The CDR3 region has the DNA TGTGCCAGCAGCCAGGGACAGGGACTGGTAGATACGCAGTATTTT.